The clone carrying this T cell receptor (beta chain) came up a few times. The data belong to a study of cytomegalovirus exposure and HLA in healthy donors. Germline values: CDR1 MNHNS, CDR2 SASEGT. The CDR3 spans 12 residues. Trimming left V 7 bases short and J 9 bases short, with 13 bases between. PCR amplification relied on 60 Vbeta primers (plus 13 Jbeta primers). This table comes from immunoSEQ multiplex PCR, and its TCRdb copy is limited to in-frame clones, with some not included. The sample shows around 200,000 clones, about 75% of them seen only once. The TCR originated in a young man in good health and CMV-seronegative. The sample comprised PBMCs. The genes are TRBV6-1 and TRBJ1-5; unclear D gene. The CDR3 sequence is CASNQVSGPQHF. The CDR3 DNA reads TGTGCCAGCAATCAGGTTTCCGGGCCCCAGCATTTT.